This TCR beta chain was identified in a study of T cells in Graves' hyperthyroidism and ophthalmopathy. Overall study: Peripheral blood was collected at initial diagnosis, before any treatment.

V trimming: 6 bases; J trimming: 0 bases; junction bases outside the gene matches: 4. The germline V gene has CDR1 LGHDT and CDR2 YNNKEL (reference sequence). The CDR3 spans 15 residues. Newly diagnosed patients aged 18 to 65 had hyperthyroidism of under 2 months' duration. The sample, blood from the first hyperthyroidism diagnosis, precedes any ophthalmopathy symptoms. Amplification targeted TCR beta CDR3 regions from RNA transcripts. RT-PCR in the first round (using the HTBI primer set) targeted the TCR CDR3. TCRdb ran MiXCR on the multiplex PCR reads and lists one entry per CDR3 protein. The sample comprises around 300,000 distinct CDR3 sequences, over 12% of which are singletons, and 30% to 35% rests with the top ten. This clonotype was detected many times.

This sequence joins TRBV3-1 and TRBJ2-1, with TRBD2 identical over 8 bases. The sample taken for sequencing was blood. This clonotype was sampled from a woman between 50 and 59 years old with Graves' hyperthyroidism that later progressed to Graves' ophthalmopathy. The CDR3 coding sequence is TGTGCCAGCAGTTTCACTAGCGGCTCCTACAATGAGCAGTTCTTC. Amino acids: CASSFTSGSYNEQFF.